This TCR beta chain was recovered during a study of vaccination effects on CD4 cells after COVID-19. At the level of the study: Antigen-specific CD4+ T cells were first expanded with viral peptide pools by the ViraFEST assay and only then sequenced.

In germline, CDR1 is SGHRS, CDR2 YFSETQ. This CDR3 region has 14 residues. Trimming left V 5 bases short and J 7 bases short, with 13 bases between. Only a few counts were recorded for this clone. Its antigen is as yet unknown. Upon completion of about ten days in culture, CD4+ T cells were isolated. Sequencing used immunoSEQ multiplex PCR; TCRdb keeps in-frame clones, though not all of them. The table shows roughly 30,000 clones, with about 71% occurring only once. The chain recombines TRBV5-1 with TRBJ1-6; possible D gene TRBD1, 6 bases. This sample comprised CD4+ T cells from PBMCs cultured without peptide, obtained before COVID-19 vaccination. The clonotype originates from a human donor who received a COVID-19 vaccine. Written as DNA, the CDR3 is TGCGCCAGCAGGGGGGGCGATGTCAATTCACCCCTCCACTTT. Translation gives CASRGGDVNSPLHF.